The T cell receptor (beta chain) described here comes from a study of blood T cell repertoires in COVID-19. As for the study in general: COVID-19 samples from acute and convalescent phases originated in the United States, Italy and Spain.

In the source study's methods: By means of reference gene primer amplification, nucleated cell counts were estimated. The protocol was immunoSEQ multiplex PCR, while the TCRdb copy is restricted to in-frame clones and leaves out a portion. V, J and clone size are taken as reported in that table, and D and trimming were inferred from the DNA itself. This table holds about 78,000 clones, around 86% found once. This CDR3 has 15 amino acids. V lost 6 bases and J 6 bases, leaving 17 bases between the germline ends. CDR1 is KGHSH and CDR2 is LQKENI in the germline V gene. The sequence came from a man in his forties or fifties with active or convalescent COVID-19. The sample consisted of peripheral blood. V usage is TRBV18 and J usage is TRBJ1-4; possible D gene TRBD1, 6 bases. The DNA of the CDR3 is TGTGCCAGCTCCCGCGAAATGACAGGAGATGAAAAACTGTTTTTT. Translation: CASSREMTGDEKLFF. Complete variable domain (other parts from reference TRBV18 and TRBJ1-4): NAGVMQNPRHLVRRRGQEARLRCSPMKGHSHVYWYRQLPEEGLKFMVYLQKENIIDESGMPKERFSAEFPKEGPSILRIQQVVRGDSAAYFCASSREMTGDEKLFFGSGTQLSVL.